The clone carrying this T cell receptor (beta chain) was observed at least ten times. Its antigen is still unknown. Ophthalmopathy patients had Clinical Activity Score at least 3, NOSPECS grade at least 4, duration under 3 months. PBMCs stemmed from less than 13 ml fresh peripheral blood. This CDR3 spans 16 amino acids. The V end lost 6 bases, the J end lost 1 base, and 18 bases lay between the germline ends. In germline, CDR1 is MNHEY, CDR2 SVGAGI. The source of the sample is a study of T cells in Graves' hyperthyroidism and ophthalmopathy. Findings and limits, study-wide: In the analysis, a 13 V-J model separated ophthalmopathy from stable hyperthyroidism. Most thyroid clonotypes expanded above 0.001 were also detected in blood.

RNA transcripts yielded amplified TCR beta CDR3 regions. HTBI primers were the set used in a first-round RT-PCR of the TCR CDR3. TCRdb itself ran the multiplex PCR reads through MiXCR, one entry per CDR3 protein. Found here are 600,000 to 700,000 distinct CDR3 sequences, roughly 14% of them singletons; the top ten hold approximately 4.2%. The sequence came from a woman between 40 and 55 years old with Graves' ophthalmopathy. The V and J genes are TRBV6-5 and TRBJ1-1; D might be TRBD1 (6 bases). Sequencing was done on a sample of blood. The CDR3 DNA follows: TGTGCCAGCAGAGGGGCCCCTAACAGGGCGAACACTGAAGCTTTCTTT. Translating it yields CASRGAPNRANTEAFF.